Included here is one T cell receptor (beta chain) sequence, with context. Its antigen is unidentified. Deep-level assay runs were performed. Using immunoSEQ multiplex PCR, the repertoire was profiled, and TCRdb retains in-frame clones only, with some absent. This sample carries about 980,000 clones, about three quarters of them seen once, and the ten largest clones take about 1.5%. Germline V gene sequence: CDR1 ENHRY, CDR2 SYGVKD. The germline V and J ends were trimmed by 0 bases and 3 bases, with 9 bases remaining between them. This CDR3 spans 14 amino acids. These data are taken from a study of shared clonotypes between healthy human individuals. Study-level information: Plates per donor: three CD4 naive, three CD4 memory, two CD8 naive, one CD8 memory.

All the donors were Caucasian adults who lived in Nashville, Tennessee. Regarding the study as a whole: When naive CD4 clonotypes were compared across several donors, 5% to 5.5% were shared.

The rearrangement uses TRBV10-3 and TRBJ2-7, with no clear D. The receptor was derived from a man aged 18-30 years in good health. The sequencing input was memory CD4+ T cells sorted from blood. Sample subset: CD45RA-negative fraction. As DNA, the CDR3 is TGTGCCATCAGTGAGTCGGTCACGTACTACGAGCAGTACTTC. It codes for CAISESVTYYEQYF.